The T cell receptor beta chain under discussion was sequenced for a study of T-cell memory formation after mild COVID-19. On the study more broadly: Largely, TCR clusters stayed within a single donor.

This clonotype occurred a few times. Antigen: not known. Study conclusions and caveats: Clones that contracted from day 15 to 85 had balanced CD4/CD8; later expanders were CD4+ biased. The CD4+ clones that contracted clustered mainly within CM and EM, and the CD8+ clones concentrated in EMRA. Among clones peaking at day 37 in the second wave, SARS-CoV-2 specificity remained unconfirmed.

One entry per CDR3 protein, called by TCRdb with MiXCR from the 5' RACE reads. There are hundreds of thousands of distinct CDR3 sequences in the sample; about 20% occur only once, and roughly 8.3% lies in the top ten. The CDR3 contains 15 residues. V lost 3 bases to trimming and J lost 5 bases, with 16 bases between them. Sequencing was carried out using PBMCs or a T cell subset sorted from them (not recorded which). V gene TRBV12-3 or TRBV12-4 combines with J gene TRBJ2-5; possible D gene TRBD1, 7 bases. The origin of this receptor is an adult woman who had mild COVID-19 (a few samples of this study predate the infection). Cell type and time point are not known. The chain's CDR3 is CASSFYRAGGETQYF. The CDR3 bases are TGTGCCAGCAGTTTCTATAGGGCAGGGGGGGAGACCCAGTACTTC.